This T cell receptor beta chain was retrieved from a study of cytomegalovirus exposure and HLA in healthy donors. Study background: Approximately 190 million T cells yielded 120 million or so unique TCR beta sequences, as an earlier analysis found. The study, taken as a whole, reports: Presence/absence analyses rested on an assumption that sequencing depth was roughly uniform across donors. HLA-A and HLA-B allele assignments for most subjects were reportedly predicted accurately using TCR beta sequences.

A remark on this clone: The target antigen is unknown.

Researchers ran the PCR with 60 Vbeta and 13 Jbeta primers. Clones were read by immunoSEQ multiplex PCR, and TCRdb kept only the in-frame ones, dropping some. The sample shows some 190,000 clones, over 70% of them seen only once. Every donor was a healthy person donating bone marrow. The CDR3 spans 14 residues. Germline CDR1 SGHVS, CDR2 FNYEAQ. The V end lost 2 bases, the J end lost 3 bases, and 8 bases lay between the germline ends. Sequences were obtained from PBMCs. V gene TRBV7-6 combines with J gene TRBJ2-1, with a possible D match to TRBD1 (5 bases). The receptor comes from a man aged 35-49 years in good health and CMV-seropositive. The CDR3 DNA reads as TGTGCCAGCAGCTTATCCAGGGACTACAATGAGCAGTTCTTC. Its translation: CASSLSRDYNEQFF.